The next 32 T cell receptor beta chains were all read from a single sample in a study of vaccination effects on CD4 cells after COVID-19. Sequencing was preceded by expansion of antigen-specific CD4+ T cells with viral peptide pools in the ViraFEST assay. Subsequent to approximately 9 days of culture, CD4+ T cells were isolated. Participants were vaccinated with two doses of either the BNT162b2 or mRNA-1273 vaccine. The data were produced by immunoSEQ multiplex PCR, yet TCRdb's version contains in-frame clones alone and is incomplete. The sample yields under 85,000 clones, around four fifths seen once. These receptors' targets are unknown. Sequencing was performed on CD4+ T cells from PBMCs cultured with HCoV-OC43 spike peptides, taken after COVID-19 vaccination. Subset in this sample: HCoV-OC43 spike overlapping peptide pool stimulation. The receptor set was obtained from a human donor who received a COVID-19 vaccine.

The table lists this clone with a few counts. The CDR3 bases are TGCGCCAGCAGCCAAGATCGGGGGACTGAAGCTTTCTTT. As protein: CASSQDRGTEAFF. The rearrangement joins TRBV4-1 to TRBJ1-1, with a tentative D call TRBD1 (5 bases). The CDR3 runs 13 residues. Germline V gene data show CDR1 as MGHRA and CDR2 as YSYEKL. Trimming removed 0 bases from V and 5 bases from J, with 7 bases in between.

V and J are TRBV6-1 and TRBJ2-3; D possibly corresponds to TRBD1 (5 bases). This CDR3 is built from 14 residues. Germline loops: CDR1 MNHNS, CDR2 SASEGT. Trimming cost V 3 bases and J 4 bases, with 11 bases left between them. In DNA form, the CDR3 reads TGTGCCAGCAGTGAGCACCAGGGTCCAGATACGCAGTATTTT. It encodes CASSEHQGPDTQYF.

This clone was detected once. The V gene is TRBV6-4, the J gene TRBJ2-7, with 13 bases lining up with TRBD2. V dropped 5 bases and J dropped 2; count of bases not matched to a gene: 3. Germline values: CDR1 MRHNA, CDR2 SNTAGT. The CDR3 totals 15 residues. The chain's CDR3 is CASSKLAGGAYEQYV. As DNA, the CDR3 is TGTGCCAGCAGTAAACTAGCGGGGGGGGCCTACGAGCAGTACGTC.

The gene calls are TRBV30 and TRBJ1-2; 8 bases match TRBD1. CDR3 size: 16 residues. Germline V gene sequence: CDR1 GTSNPN, CDR2 SVGIG (reference sequence). After removal of 2 bases from V and 2 bases from J, the junction contained 10 bases not matched to a gene. CDR3 nucleotides: TGTGCCTGGAGTACTCTTACCGGGACAGGAAACTATGGCTACACCTTC. Residues: CAWSTLTGTGNYGYTF. Full variable domain (missing parts from reference TRBV30 and TRBJ1-2): SQTIHQWPATLVQPVGSPLSLECTVEGTSNPNLYWYRQAAGRGLQLLFYSVGIGQISSEVPQNLSASRPQDRQFILSSKKLLLSDSGFYLCAWSTLTGTGNYGYTFGSGTRLTVV.

This clone was counted once. The chain has TRBV5-8 and TRBJ2-3; D could derive from TRBD1 or TRBD2 (5 bases each). The germline CDR1 and CDR2 sequences are SGHTS and YDEGEE. Trimming pared 1 base from V and 3 bases from J, leaving 15 bases between. The CDR3 consists of 16 residues. The CDR3 region is CASSLPPGPLTDTQYF. The CDR3 DNA sequence: TGTGCCAGCAGCTTGCCGCCGGGGCCGTTAACAGATACGCAGTATTTT.

This clone came up a few times. This chain joins TRBV5-1 and TRBJ2-3; D remains ambiguous. The CDR3 is 15 residues long. Trimming removed 0 bases at V and 0 bases at J, with 8 bases between. Germline-derived CDR1 and CDR2 are SGHRS and YFSETQ. CDR3 in DNA: TGCGCCAGCAGCTTGGTTGGATTTAGCACAGATACGCAGTATTTT. Protein: CASSLVGFSTDTQYF.

The chain has TRBV18 and TRBJ1-4; maybe TRBD1 (6 bases). V shed 3 bases and J shed 7 bases, with 18 bases lying between them. Germline V lookup: CDR1 KGHSH, CDR2 LQKENI. The CDR3 has 16 amino acids. CDR3 nucleotides: TGTGCCAGCTCACCGGATGAGCGCAGGGGTGGTGAAAAACTGTTTTTT. Encoded protein: CASSPDERRGGEKLFF.

CDR3 sequence (DNA): TGTGCCACCCAGACAGGGGGCAATTCACCCCTCCACTTT. It translates to CATQTGGNSPLHF. This chain links TRBV6-5 with TRBJ1-6, with 10 bases fitting TRBD1. The CDR3 has 13 residues. Germline V gives CDR1 MNHEY, CDR2 SVGAGI. V was pared by 10 bases and J by 7 bases, with 4 bases of the junction left unmatched.

The gene calls are TRBV5-1 and TRBJ2-3; the D is unclear. Germline values: CDR1 SGHRS, CDR2 YFSETQ. The CDR3 contains 14 residues. With 4 bases removed from V and 0 bases from J, the gap between germline ends came to 9 bases. Here the CDR3 reads CASSPGASTDTQYF. The CDR3 DNA is TGCGCCAGCAGCCCCGGAGCTAGCACAGATACGCAGTATTTT.

CDR3 sequence (DNA): TGTGCCAGCAGCCCAAAGCTATTAGCTTATGAGCAGTTCTTC. It encodes CASSPKLLAYEQFF. V is TRBV7-8 and J is TRBJ2-1; D uncertain. The CDR3 runs 14 residues. V was pared by 5 bases and J by 8 bases, with 16 bases between. In germline, CDR1 is SGHVS, CDR2 FQNEAQ.

The V and J genes are TRBV19 and TRBJ1-3, with D perhaps TRBD1 (5 bases). The CDR3 has 15 residues. Germline V gene sequence: CDR1 LNHDA, CDR2 SQIVND (reference sequence). V lost 3 bases and J lost 4, with 13 bases in between. The DNA of the CDR3 is TGTGCCAGTAGTATTGATTCGGGGCCAGGAAACACCATATATTTT. Protein product: CASSIDSGPGNTIYF.

The sample holds a few counts of this clone. The J gene is TRBJ1-2, the V gene TRBV15; D is undetermined. This CDR3 has 15 amino acids. From germline, CDR1 is LNHNV and CDR2 YYDKDF (reference sequence). V lost 0 bases and J lost 5, with 13 bases in between. CDR3 sequence reads: CATSRESQAAYGYTF. The CDR3 DNA is TGTGCCACCAGCAGAGAGTCGCAGGCAGCATATGGCTACACCTTC.

The CDR3, as DNA: TGTGCCAGCAGCTTTGAGGGTGGCTACGAGCAGTACGTC. This gives the protein CASSFEGGYEQYV. The rearrangement joins TRBV7-2 to TRBJ2-7; the D gene is possibly TRBD2 (5 bases). Trimming pared 3 bases from V and 3 bases from J, leaving 9 bases between. CDR3 length: 13 residues. Germline-derived CDR1 and CDR2 are SGHTA and FQGNSA.

The rearrangement uses TRBV6-1 and TRBJ2-1, with a tentative D call TRBD2 (7 bases). Trimming pared 2 bases from V and 9 bases from J, leaving 26 bases between. Germline V gene lookup returns CDR1 MNHNS and CDR2 SASEGT. The CDR3 has 18 residues. CDR3 amino acids: CASSESIGRGGIEFEQFF. DNA of the CDR3: TGTGCCAGCAGTGAATCAATTGGGAGGGGGGGCATCGAGTTTGAGCAGTTCTTC.

The rearrangement uses TRBV6-5 and TRBJ1-1; D unclear. Germline loops: CDR1 MNHEY, CDR2 SVGAGI. The length of the CDR3 is 16 residues. Deletions cut 0 bases from V and 0 bases from J, with 11 bases between. CDR3 bases: TGTGCCAGCAGTTACTCACAGAGAATTATGAACACTGAAGCTTTCTTT. Encoded protein: CASSYSQRIMNTEAFF.

This clone has more than one count but fewer than ten. The chain carries TRBV2 and TRBJ1-4, with 8 bases fitting TRBD1. The germline gives CDR1 SNHLY, CDR2 FYNNEI. After removal of 6 bases from V and 8 bases from J, the junction contained 2 bases not matched to a gene. This CDR3 has 12 residues. In DNA form, the CDR3 reads TGTGCCAGCAGGACAGGGGCGGAAAAACTGTTTTTT. Encoded protein: CASRTGAEKLFF.

The genes are TRBV5-1 and TRBJ2-5, with 10 positions matching TRBD2. Germline V CDR1 and CDR2: SGHRS, YFSETQ. V trimming: 3 bases; J trimming: 4 bases; junction bases outside the gene matches: 0. The CDR3 loop spans 13 amino acids. CDR3 amino acids: CASSSSGGETQYF. The CDR3 DNA reads as TGCGCCAGCAGCTCTAGCGGGGGAGAGACCCAGTACTTC. Full variable domain (remainder filled in from reference TRBV5-1 and TRBJ2-5): KAGVTQTPRYLIKTRGQQVTLSCSPISGHRSVSWYQQTPGQGLQFLFEYFSETQRNKGNFPGRFSGRQFSNSRSEMNVSTLELGDSALYLCASSSSGGETQYFGPGTRLLVL.

The chain recombines TRBV4-1 with TRBJ2-3; 7 bases agree with TRBD2. Per the germline V gene, CDR1 is MGHRA and CDR2 is YSYEKL. The CDR3 is 15 residues long. V was pared by 5 bases and J by 3 bases, with 8 bases of the junction left unmatched. CDR3 DNA sequence: TGCGCCAGCAGCTCCCCGAGCGGGGTAACAGATACGCAGTATTTT. This gives the protein CASSSPSGVTDTQYF.

The chain is built from TRBV6-1 and TRBJ1-5; 7 bases match TRBD1. The CDR3 sequence is 16 residues long. V lost 4 bases, J lost 2 bases, and 8 bases stayed unmatched. CDR1 is MNHNS and CDR2 is SASEGT in the germline V gene. The CDR3 coding sequence is TGTGCCAGCAGTGCGATCAGCCAGGGGGGCAATCAGCCCCAGCATTTT. Its translation is CASSAISQGGNQPQHF.

V usage is TRBV6-5 and J usage is TRBJ1-1; 9 positions match TRBD1. The V segment lost 8 bases and the J segment 10 bases; nucleotides outside the gene matches: 14. The CDR3 is 14 amino acids. The germline gives CDR1 MNHEY, CDR2 SVGAGI. CDR3 DNA: TGTGCCAGCTCTCCCAACAGGGGGCTATGGACAGCTTTCTTT. Translation: CASSPNRGLWTAFF.

This clone has just a few counts. The chain uses TRBV29-1 and TRBJ1-1; possibly TRBD1 for D (5 bases). V was shortened by 5 bases and J by 0 bases, with 10 bases between the two germline ends. The CDR3 covers 13 residues. Germline V gene data show CDR1 as SQVTM and CDR2 as ANQGSEA. The CDR3 sequence is CSVRGNVNTEAFF. CDR3 nucleotides: TGCAGCGTTAGGGGCAATGTGAACACTGAAGCTTTCTTT.

This clone was picked up a small number of times. The V and J genes are TRBV18 and TRBJ1-2; D remains unclear. The CDR3 length is 12 residues. Germline assignment: CDR1 KGHSH and CDR2 LQKENI. Trimming removed 6 bases at V and 2 bases at J, with 7 bases between. Written as DNA, the CDR3 is TGTGCCAGCTCTGCTGCGAACTATGGCTACACCTTC. The encoded protein is CASSAANYGYTF.

This sequence joins TRBV7-9 and TRBJ1-3; 7 bases are shared with TRBD1. The CDR3 runs to 14 residues. The ends lost 6 bases at V and 7 bases at J; junction bases unmatched: 9. Germline V CDR1 and CDR2: SEHNR, FQNEAQ (reference sequence). The CDR3 protein is CASRAAGGRNTIYF. The CDR3 DNA sequence: TGTGCCAGCAGAGCAGCAGGGGGTCGGAACACCATATATTTT.

This rearrangement joins TRBV7-9 to TRBJ1-2, with a possible D match to TRBD1 (5 bases). V was pared by 6 bases and J by 2 bases, with 16 bases between. CDR3 length equals 15 residues. CDR1 and CDR2 (germline): SEHNR, FQNEAQ (reference sequence). DNA for the CDR3: TGTGCCAGCAGACTAATCGTGGCAGGGAACTATGGCTACACCTTC. It specifies CASRLIVAGNYGYTF.

This clone has more than one count but fewer than ten. The V gene is TRBV5-8, the J gene TRBJ1-1, with TRBD1 identical over 7 bases. This CDR3 has 15 amino acids. The ends lost 7 bases at V and 4 bases at J; junction bases unmatched: 13. Germline values: CDR1 SGHTS, CDR2 YDEGEE. Written as DNA, the CDR3 is TGTGCCAGCCCCTCCGGAGGGGGCGAAAGCACTGAAGCTTTCTTT. Translating it yields CASPSGGGESTEAFF.

The gene calls are TRBV20-1 and TRBJ1-1; D is unresolved. Germline V gene sequence: CDR1 DFQATT, CDR2 SNEGSKA (reference sequence). This CDR3 spans 11 amino acids. The germline V and J ends were trimmed by 6 bases and 0 bases, with 5 bases remaining between them. The CDR3 region is CSAVLNTEAFF. The CDR3 coding sequence is TGCAGTGCGGTTCTGAACACTGAAGCTTTCTTT.

The chain recombines TRBV6-1 with TRBJ1-1, with D possibly matching TRBD1 (6 bases). CDR1 is MNHNS, CDR2 SASEGT, per germline. V gave up 1 base and J gave up 3 bases, with 18 bases separating them. The CDR3 loop spans 17 amino acids. For the CDR3, the DNA is TGTGCCAGCAGTGAAGTGTGGGAAACCGGGACATACACTGAAGCTTTCTTT. Protein sequence: CASSEVWETGTYTEAFF.

The table lists this clone with a few counts. The J gene is TRBJ1-1, the V gene TRBV6-6; 7 bases fit TRBD1. With 11 bases clipped from V and 3 bases from J, the junction kept 6 bases outside the gene matches. This CDR3 comprises 12 residues. Per germline, CDR1 MNHNY and CDR2 SVGAGI (reference sequence). CDR3 residues: CACAGGDTEAFF. The CDR3 DNA follows: TGTGCCTGCGCAGGGGGGGACACTGAAGCTTTCTTT.

The chain links TRBV18 to TRBJ1-2, with TRBD1 matching 7 bases. The V gene's germline CDR1 is KGHSH and CDR2 LQKENI. The CDR3 spans 15 residues. V gave up 4 bases and J gave up 0 bases; unmatched junction bases: 5. This chain's CDR3 is CASSLDRPTNYGYTF. DNA for the CDR3: TGTGCCAGCTCACTGGACAGGCCGACTAACTATGGCTACACCTTC. Based on the CDR3 plus reference TRBV18 and TRBJ1-2, the full variable domain is NAGVMQNPRHLVRRRGQEARLRCSPMKGHSHVYWYRQLPEEGLKFMVYLQKENIIDESGMPKERFSAEFPKEGPSILRIQQVVRGDSAAYFCASSLDRPTNYGYTFGSGTRLTVV.

The V gene is TRBV7-3, the J gene TRBJ1-6, with D uncertain. V was trimmed by 1 base and J by 9 bases, leaving 13 bases between them. Germline lookup yields CDR1 SGHTA and CDR2 FQGTGA. This CDR3 region has 15 residues. CDR3 amino acids: CASSLNPGIGSPLHF. CDR3 DNA: TGTGCCAGCAGCTTAAATCCGGGGATAGGTTCACCCCTCCACTTT.

V gene TRBV5-1 combines with J gene TRBJ2-1; 8 nucleotides align to TRBD2. With V trimmed by 1 base and J by 7 bases, 7 bases remained unmatched. The CDR3 is 15 amino acids. CDR1 and CDR2 from the germline V gene are SGHRS and YFSETQ. CDR3 in amino acids: CASSLSSGGSNEQFF. The CDR3, as DNA: TGCGCCAGCAGCTTGTCAAGCGGGGGTTCAAATGAGCAGTTCTTC.

The chain uses TRBV18 and TRBJ1-2; possibly TRBD1 for D (5 bases). This CDR3 is built from 15 residues. V was pared by 2 bases and J by 2 bases, with 12 bases between. CDR1 is KGHSH, CDR2 LQKENI, per germline. CDR3 in DNA: TGTGCCAGCTCACCAGGGACGGGGTTAAACTATGGCTACACCTTC. This sequence encodes CASSPGTGLNYGYTF.